These T cell receptor beta chains were read from a single sample in a study of T-cell reconstitution after alpha-beta-depleted transplantation in children. TCRdb itself ran the PCR reads through MiXCR, one entry per CDR3 protein. This repertoire shows about 97,000 distinct CDR3 sequences, 5% to 6% found once; its top ten account for around 5.6%. The specimen was PBMCs, mostly from graft donor cells, collected 60 days after TCRalphabeta/CD19-depleted stem cell transplant. The receptors stem from a female patient aged 2-9 years who had a stem cell transplant for Fanconi anemia, so the T cells may come from the graft donor. The CDR3 runs from the conserved cysteine through the conserved F or W. D genes are given only for firm matches. The listing skips clone size in some rows; elsewhere it reads once, few, many or a size class.

>.|TRBJ1-6|TRBV12-3/TRBV12-4|few
CASSLYSGADSPLHF
TGTGCCAGCAGTCTATACTCCGGGGCCGATTCACCCCTCCACTTT
>.|TRBJ1-1|TRBV5-1|many
CASSLSSLNTEAFF
TGCGCCAGCAGCTTGTCGAGTTTGAACACTGAAGCTTTCTTT
>TRBD2|TRBJ2-5|TRBV20-1|many
CSASRWLAGFQETQYF
TGCAGTGCCTCGAGGTGGCTAGCGGGATTTCAGGAGACCCAGTACTTC
>TRBD2|TRBJ2-3|TRBV29-1|few
CSVEGLAGAPDTQYF
TGCAGCGTTGAGGGGCTAGCGGGGGCCCCAGATACGCAGTATTTT
>TRBD1|TRBJ2-7|TRBV20-1|many
CSVGQGTAYEQYF
TGCAGTGTTGGACAGGGAACGGCCTACGAGCAGTACTTC
>TRBD1|TRBJ2-5|TRBV20-1|many
CSVQTGGWETQYF
TGCAGTGTTCAAACAGGGGGCTGGGAGACCCAGTACTTC
>.|TRBJ2-7|TRBV10-3|many
CAISVRGGAYEQYF
TGTGCCATCAGTGTACGAGGGGGGGCCTACGAGCAGTACTTC
>.|TRBJ2-2|TRBV7-6|many
CASSLNRVTGELFF
TGTGCCAGCAGCTTAAACAGGGTCACCGGGGAGCTGTTTTTT
>.|TRBJ1-5|TRBV24-1|many
CATSDNRYSNQPQHF
TGTGCCACCAGTGATAACAGATATAGCAATCAGCCCCAGCATTTT
>.|TRBJ2-7|TRBV11-2|many
CASSFIDCHF
TGTGCCAGCAGCTTTATCGACTGTCACTTC
>.|TRBJ2-3|TRBV29-1|many
CSVEKLAGDTQYF
TGCAGCGTTGAGAAGTTGGCAGGGGATACGCAGTATTTT
>TRBD2|TRBJ2-3|TRBV20-1|.
CSASPSGGAADTQYF
TGCAGTGCTAGTCCTAGCGGGGGGGCCGCAGATACGCAGTATTTT
>.|TRBJ1-1|TRBV5-1|few
CASSLMPGWGGSAEAFF
TGCGCCAGCAGCTTGATGCCTGGTTGGGGGGGTTCAGCGGAAGCTTTCTTT
>.|TRBJ2-7|TRBV5-1|few
CASSLQGPPYEQYF
TGCGCCAGCAGCTTGCAGGGCCCCCCCTACGAGCAGTACTTC
>TRBD2|TRBJ2-5|TRBV27|few
CASQTSGETQYF
TGTGCCAGCCAAACTAGCGGCGAGACCCAGTACTTC
>.|TRBJ2-7|TRBV20-1|many
CSATGQNSYEQYF
TGCAGTGCTACCGGACAAAACTCCTACGAGCAGTACTTC
>.|TRBJ2-7|TRBV7-9|few
CASSATRVRYEQYF
TGTGCCAGCAGCGCCACTAGAGTGAGGTACGAGCAGTACTTC
>TRBD2|TRBJ2-7|TRBV5-1|few
CASSVAGGASYEQYF
TGCGCCAGCAGCGTAGCGGGAGGGGCCTCTTACGAGCAGTACTTC